A single sample is the source of the 21 T cell receptor beta chains below, sequenced in a study of blood T cells in healthy people across ages. A J-beta primer mix and a sample-barcoded 5' primer were used in a second PCR of about 7 to 12 cycles. TCRdb re-analysed the 5' RACE reads in MiXCR, keeping a single row per CDR3 protein. Of approximately 580,000 distinct CDR3 sequences in the sample, 24% were seen once. These data also featured in a second study, about T cells of mothers and their children.

Sequenced input: blood. These receptor sequences come from a boy between 10 and 17 years old in good health.

The rearrangement links TRBV20-1 to TRBJ1-5; a weak D match, TRBD1 (6 bases). This CDR3 is 15 amino acids long. Trimming left V 4 bases short and J 2 bases short, with 15 bases between. The germline CDR1 and CDR2 sequences are DFQATT and SNEGSKA (reference sequence). The CDR3 loop is CSATVGAGGNQPQHF. The DNA of the CDR3 is TGCAGTGCTACAGTGGGGGCTGGAGGCAATCAGCCCCAGCATTTT.

This clonotype was seen only a few times. The chain is built from TRBV18 and TRBJ2-3; 7 nucleotides agree with TRBD2. With 4 bases clipped from V and 1 base from J, the junction kept 14 bases outside the gene matches. The CDR3 length is 18 residues. Germline V lookup: CDR1 KGHSH, CDR2 LQKENI. CDR3 in amino acids: CASSLTLSAGVGTDTQYF. CDR3 coding DNA: TGTGCCAGCTCACTAACGCTATCGGCGGGAGTGGGCACAGATACGCAGTATTTT.

This clonotype was seen a few times. J is TRBJ1-1 and V is TRBV2, with D perhaps matching TRBD1 (6 bases). The CDR3 totals 15 residues. In germline, CDR1 is SNHLY, CDR2 FYNNEI. V dropped 8 bases and J dropped 0 bases, with 16 bases sitting between them. This chain's CDR3 is CASRRTEYMNTEAFF. In DNA, the CDR3 is TGTGCCAGCCGACGGACAGAATATATGAACACTGAAGCTTTCTTT.

V usage is TRBV2 and J usage is TRBJ2-1, with 8 nucleotides matching TRBD2. The CDR3 runs 16 residues. CDR1 SNHLY and CDR2 FYNNEI come from the germline V gene. The J segment lost 8 bases and the V segment lost 6 bases, leaving 15 bases of the junction unmatched. In nucleotides, the CDR3 is TGTGCCAGCAGCGAACGTAAGCGGGGGCTGGGTGATGAGCAGTTCTTC. Protein: CASSERKRGLGDEQFF.

V usage is TRBV5-1 and J usage is TRBJ2-1, with 8 bases that match TRBD2. Germline V lookup: CDR1 SGHRS, CDR2 YFSETQ. With V trimmed by 0 bases and J by 4 bases, 6 bases remained unmatched. CDR3 length equals 16 residues. CDR3 sequence reads: CASSLDGSGGYNEQFF. CDR3 nucleotide sequence: TGCGCCAGCAGCTTGGATGGGAGCGGGGGTTACAATGAGCAGTTCTTC.

J is TRBJ1-1 and V is TRBV29-1; the D gene is possibly TRBD1 (5 bases). Germline CDR1 SQVTM, CDR2 ANQGSEA. Trimming shortened V by 0 bases and J by 1 base, and 12 bases separated the two germline ends. CDR3 size: 15 residues. The CDR3 here is CSVEEGAGRNTEAFF. The CDR3 DNA reads TGCAGCGTTGAAGAAGGGGCAGGGAGGAACACTGAAGCTTTCTTT. The variable domain in full, completed from reference TRBV29-1 and TRBJ1-1, reads SAVISQKPSRDICQRGTSLTIQCQVDSQVTMMFWYRQQPGQSLTLIATANQGSEATYESGFVIDKFPISRPNLTFSTLTVSNMSPEDSSIYLCSVEEGAGRNTEAFFGQGTRLTVV.

This clonotype was picked up many times. The chain links TRBV4-3 to TRBJ2-7, with no clear D. Germline V gene lookup returns CDR1 LGHNA and CDR2 YSLEER. V gave up 3 bases and J gave up 0 bases, with 15 bases separating them. The length of the CDR3 is 16 residues. This CDR3 reads CASSHQQWQSSYEQYF. CDR3 DNA sequence: TGCGCCAGCAGCCACCAGCAGTGGCAGAGCTCCTACGAGCAGTACTTC.

This CDR3 reads CSAIAGITYEQYF. The CDR3 DNA follows: TGCAGTGCCATAGCGGGAATTACCTACGAGCAGTACTTC. The chain uses TRBV20-1 and TRBJ2-7; 8 positions match TRBD2. Looked up from germline, CDR1 is DFQATT and CDR2 is SNEGSKA (reference sequence). This CDR3 region has 13 residues. The V gene end was trimmed by 6 bases and the J gene end by 2 bases; junction bases not matched to a gene: 6.

The rearrangement uses TRBV29-1 and TRBJ1-4; the D gene is possibly TRBD1 (5 bases). The CDR3 sequence is 13 residues long. Trimming took 7 bases from V and 8 from J, leaving 17 bases between them. Germline loops: CDR1 SQVTM, CDR2 ANQGSEA. CDR3 nucleotides: TGCAGCGCCCTAGAAGGGGTCCAAGAAAAACTGTTTTTT. As protein: CSALEGVQEKLFF.

This chain uses TRBV5-1 with TRBJ2-2; D perhaps matches TRBD2 (6 bases). Germline assignment: CDR1 SGHRS and CDR2 YFSETQ. This CDR3 region has 16 residues. V lost 0 bases and J lost 4, with 13 bases in between. CDR3 region: CASSLAQAGTTGELFF. In DNA, the CDR3 is TGCGCCAGCAGCTTGGCCCAGGCGGGGACCACCGGGGAGCTGTTTTTT.

This clonotype was counted only a few times. The V and J genes are TRBV6-2 or TRBV6-3 and TRBJ2-3, with a tentative D call TRBD1 (6 bases). CDR3 length: 15 residues. Germline CDR1 is MNHEY and CDR2 is SVGEGT. V lost 6 bases and J 2 bases, leaving 15 bases between the germline ends. This chain's CDR3 is CASSSLDRYTDTQYF. CDR3 nucleotide sequence: TGTGCCAGCAGCTCCCTGGACAGATACACAGATACGCAGTATTTT.

The chain recombines TRBV6-1 with TRBJ2-5; 8 positions match TRBD1. Germline CDR1 is MNHNS and CDR2 is SASEGT. The CDR3 loop spans 16 amino acids. Trimming at V came to 5 bases and at J to 3 bases, leaving 11 bases not matched to a gene. CDR3 sequence reads: CASSQQRTGLEETQYF. The CDR3 region has the DNA TGTGCCAGCAGTCAGCAGCGGACAGGGTTAGAAGAGACCCAGTACTTC.

This chain joins TRBV7-2 and TRBJ1-2; no clear D gene. The CDR3 totals 14 residues. With 2 bases removed from V and 8 bases from J, the gap between germline ends came to 15 bases. Per germline, CDR1 SGHTA and CDR2 FQGNSA. CDR3 region: CASSLTPPDGGYTF. As DNA, the CDR3 is TGTGCCAGCAGCTTAACTCCACCAGATGGGGGCTACACCTTC.

This rearrangement joins TRBV6-5 to TRBJ1-2; possible D gene TRBD1, 5 bases. Germline values: CDR1 MNHEY, CDR2 SVGAGI. This CDR3 comprises 12 residues. V dropped 2 bases and J dropped 8 bases, with 9 bases sitting between them. CDR3 nucleotides: TGTGCCAGCAGTTACCCTAGGGGAGGCTACACCTTC. Amino acid sequence: CASSYPRGGYTF.

This clonotype was detected only a few times. This chain uses TRBV15 with TRBJ2-4; D is unresolved. CDR3 size: 16 residues. Germline CDR1 reads LNHNV; CDR2 reads YYDKDF (reference sequence). Trimming took 4 bases from V and 1 from J, leaving 14 bases between them. The chain's CDR3 is CATSMNRSPAKNIQYF. The CDR3 nucleotides read TGTGCCACCAGCATGAATCGTTCCCCCGCCAAAAACATTCAGTACTTC.

This clonotype was detected only a few times. The V gene is TRBV28, the J gene TRBJ2-1; TRBD2 aligns across 9 bases. V shed 2 bases and J 6 bases; nucleotides not matched to a gene: 8. The CDR3 length is 16 residues. The germline gives CDR1 MDHEN, CDR2 SYDVKM. In nucleotides, the CDR3 is TGTGCCAGCAGTTTAATAGCGGGGGCCTTTTCCAATGAGCAGTTCTTC. Translated, it gives CASSLIAGAFSNEQFF. Using reference TRBV28 and TRBJ2-1 for the parts outside the CDR3, the full variable domain is DVKVTQSSRYLVKRTGEKVFLECVQDMDHENMFWYRQDPGLGLRLIYFSYDVKMKEKGDIPEGYSVSREKKERFSLILESASTNQTSMYLCASSLIAGAFSNEQFFGPGTRLTVL.

This clonotype showed up just a few times. V is TRBV6-5 and J is TRBJ1-2; 8 bases are a match to TRBD1. Germline V CDR1 and CDR2: MNHEY, SVGAGI. The V and J ends lost 0 bases and 0 bases, in that order; junction bases with no gene match: 15. This CDR3 is built from 20 residues. The CDR3 sequence is CASSYSNRRDRPNSNYGYTF. The CDR3 DNA reads TGTGCCAGCAGTTACTCGAATCGTCGGGACAGGCCGAATTCTAACTATGGCTACACCTTC.

With respect to this clonotype: At one end, the junction sequence differs from germline, possibly due to a read error. The chain carries TRBV27 and TRBJ2-5, with 7 bases matching TRBD2. TRBJ2-1 matches the DNA end more closely, so the J call is doubtful. Germline CDR1 MNHEY, CDR2 SMNVEV (reference sequence). This CDR3 spans 14 amino acids. CDR3: CAGSLAGSYNEQFF. CDR3 nucleotide sequence: TGTGCCGGCAGTTTAGCGGGTAGTTACAATGAGCAGTTCTTC.

The rearrangement uses TRBV19 and TRBJ2-1; 10 bases align to TRBD1. CDR1 LNHDA and CDR2 SQIVND come from the germline V gene (reference sequence). CDR3 length: 15 residues. Unmatched junction bases numbered 7, after V lost 4 bases and J lost 7 bases. The CDR3 loop is CASSTGTGDVNEQFF. CDR3 DNA: TGTGCCAGTAGTACCGGGACAGGGGATGTAAATGAGCAGTTCTTC. The entire variable domain, with the rest obtained from reference TRBV19 and TRBJ2-1, is as follows: DGGITQSPKYLFRKEGQNVTLSCEQNLNHDAMYWYRQDPGQGLRLIYYSQIVNDFQKGDIAEGYSVSREKKESFPLTVTSAQKNPTAFYLCASSTGTGDVNEQFFGPGTRLTVL.

This clonotype was counted only a few times. The chain has TRBV4-3 and TRBJ2-7, with TRBD1 matching 10 bases. J gave up 9 bases and V 5 bases, and 10 bases lay outside the gene matches. Germline values: CDR1 LGHNA, CDR2 YSLEER. CDR3 length equals 14 residues. This CDR3 is CASSRNPTGGGQYF. DNA for the CDR3: TGCGCCAGCAGCAGAAACCCGACAGGGGGCGGGCAGTACTTC.

This clonotype was recorded once. The chain is built from TRBV24-1 and TRBJ2-1, with a tentative D call TRBD2 (6 bases). The CDR3 runs to 15 residues. The V end lost 6 bases, the J end lost 2 bases, and 13 bases lay between the germline ends. Germline assignment: CDR1 KGHDR and CDR2 SFDVKD. The DNA of the CDR3 is TGTGCCACCAGTCTATCGGGGGAGGCCTACAATGAGCAGTTCTTC. Encoded protein: CATSLSGEAYNEQFF.